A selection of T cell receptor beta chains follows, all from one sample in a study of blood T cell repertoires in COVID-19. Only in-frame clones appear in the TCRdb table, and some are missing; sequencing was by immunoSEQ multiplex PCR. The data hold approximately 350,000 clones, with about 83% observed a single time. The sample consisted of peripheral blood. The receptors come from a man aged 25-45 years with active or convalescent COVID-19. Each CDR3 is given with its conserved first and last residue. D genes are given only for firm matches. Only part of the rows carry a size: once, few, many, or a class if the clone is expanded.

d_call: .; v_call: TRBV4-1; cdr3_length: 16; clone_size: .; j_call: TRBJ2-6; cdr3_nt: TGCGCCAGCAGCCAAGTAGAAGCTGCTGGGGCCAACGTCCTGACTTTC; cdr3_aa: CASSQVEAAGANVLTF
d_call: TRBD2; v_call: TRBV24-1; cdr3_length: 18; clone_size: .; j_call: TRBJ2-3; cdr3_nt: TGTGCCACCAGTGATCTTACCGGGACTAGCGGGAGGACAGATACGCAGTATTTT; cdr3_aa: CATSDLTGTSGRTDTQYF
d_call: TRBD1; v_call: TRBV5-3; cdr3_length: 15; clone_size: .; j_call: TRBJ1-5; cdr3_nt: TGTGCCAGTAGGACTACGACAGGGAGGTATCAGCCCCAGCATTTT; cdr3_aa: CASRTTTGRYQPQHF
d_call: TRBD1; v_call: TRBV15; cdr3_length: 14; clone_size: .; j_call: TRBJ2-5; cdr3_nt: TGTGCCACCAGCAGGGGACAGGGTCAAGAGACCCAGTACTTC; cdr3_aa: CATSRGQGQETQYF
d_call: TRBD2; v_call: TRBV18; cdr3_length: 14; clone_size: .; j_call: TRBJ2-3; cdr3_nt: TGTGCCAGCTCACCCGCGGGGGAGACAGATACGCAGTATTTT; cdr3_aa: CASSPAGETDTQYF
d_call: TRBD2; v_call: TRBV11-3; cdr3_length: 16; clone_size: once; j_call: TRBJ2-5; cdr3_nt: TGTGCCAGCAGCCCAGGACTAGCGGGGGGGAGGGAGACCCAGTACTTC; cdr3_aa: CASSPGLAGGRETQYF
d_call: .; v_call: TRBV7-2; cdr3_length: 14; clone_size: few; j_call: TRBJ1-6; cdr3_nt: TGTGCCAGCAGCTTAGACAGGGTTCAATCACCCCTCCACTTT; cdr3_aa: CASSLDRVQSPLHF
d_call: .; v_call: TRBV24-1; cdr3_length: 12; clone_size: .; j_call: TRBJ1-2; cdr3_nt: TGTGCCACCAGTTCAGGGTCCTATGGCTACACCTTC; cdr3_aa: CATSSGSYGYTF
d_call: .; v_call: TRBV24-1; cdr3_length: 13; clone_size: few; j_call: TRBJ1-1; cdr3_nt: TGTGCCACCTTTGCCGGGGTGAACACTGAAGCTTTCTTT; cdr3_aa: CATFAGVNTEAFF
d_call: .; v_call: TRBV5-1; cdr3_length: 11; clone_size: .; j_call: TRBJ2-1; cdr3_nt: TGCGCCAGCAGCTTGGTGGGCCCTCCGTTCTTC; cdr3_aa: CASSLVGPPFF
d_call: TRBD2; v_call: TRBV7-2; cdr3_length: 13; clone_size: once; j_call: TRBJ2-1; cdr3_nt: TGTGCCAGCAGCTTAGTTGCGGGGGGACAGCAGTTCTTC; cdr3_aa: CASSLVAGGQQFF
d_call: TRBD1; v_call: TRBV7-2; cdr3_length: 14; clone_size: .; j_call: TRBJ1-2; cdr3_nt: TGTGCCAGCAGCCCGATGGGACAGGCGCTAGGCTACACCTTC; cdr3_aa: CASSPMGQALGYTF
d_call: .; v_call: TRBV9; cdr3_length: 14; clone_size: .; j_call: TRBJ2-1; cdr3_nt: TGTGCCAGCAGCGTAGAGTTGAGGTGGAATGAGCAGTTCTTC; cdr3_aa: CASSVELRWNEQFF
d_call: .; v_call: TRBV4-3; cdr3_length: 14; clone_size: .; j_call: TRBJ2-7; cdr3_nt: TGCGCCAGCAGCGATGGGCAGACGTCCTACGAGCAGTACTTC; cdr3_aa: CASSDGQTSYEQYF
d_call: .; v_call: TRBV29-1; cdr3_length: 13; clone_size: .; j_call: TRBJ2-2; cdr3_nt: TGCAGCGTTGAAGAAAGCCGTCCCGGGGAGCTGTTTTTT; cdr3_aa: CSVEESRPGELFF
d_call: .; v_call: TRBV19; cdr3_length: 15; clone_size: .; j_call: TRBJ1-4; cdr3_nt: TGTGCCAGTAGTATAGGCGGAGGGCTGAATGAAAAACTGTTTTTT; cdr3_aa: CASSIGGGLNEKLFF
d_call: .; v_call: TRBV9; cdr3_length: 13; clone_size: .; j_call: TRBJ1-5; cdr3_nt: TGTGCCAGCAGCCTAGACAGTCATCAGCCCCAGCATTTT; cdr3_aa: CASSLDSHQPQHF
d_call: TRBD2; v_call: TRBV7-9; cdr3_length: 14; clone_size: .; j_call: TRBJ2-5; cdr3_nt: TGTGCCAGCAGCTTAGCAGCGGGGTTTGAGACCCAGTACTTC; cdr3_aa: CASSLAAGFETQYF
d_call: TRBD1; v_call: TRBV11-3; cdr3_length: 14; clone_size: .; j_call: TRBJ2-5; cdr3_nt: TGTGCCAGCAGCCCACAGGGGAGTCAAGAGACCCAGTACTTC; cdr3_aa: CASSPQGSQETQYF
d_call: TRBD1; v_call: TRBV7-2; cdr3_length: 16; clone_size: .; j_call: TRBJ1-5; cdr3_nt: TGTGCCAGCAGCTTGGACACAGGGGGTAGCAATCAGCCCCAGCATTTT; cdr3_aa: CASSLDTGGSNQPQHF
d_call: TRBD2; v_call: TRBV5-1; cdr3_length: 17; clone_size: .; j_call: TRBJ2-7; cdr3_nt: TGCGCCAGCAGCTGGGCCCCTCTAGCGGGGGGCTCCTACGAGCAGTACTTC; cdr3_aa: CASSWAPLAGGSYEQYF
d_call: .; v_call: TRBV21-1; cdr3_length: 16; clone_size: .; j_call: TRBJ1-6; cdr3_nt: TGTGCCAGCAGCAAAGAGGATGGGAGTTATAATTCACCCCTCCACTTT; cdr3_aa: CASSKEDGSYNSPLHF
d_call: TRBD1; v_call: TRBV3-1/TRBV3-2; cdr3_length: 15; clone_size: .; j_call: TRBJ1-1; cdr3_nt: TGTGCCAGCAGCCAAGATCAGGGACAGGGGACTGAAGCTTTCTTT; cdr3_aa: CASSQDQGQGTEAFF
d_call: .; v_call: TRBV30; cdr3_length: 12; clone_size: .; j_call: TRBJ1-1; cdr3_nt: TGTGCCTGGAGGTGGGGGGGCACTGAAGCTTTCTTT; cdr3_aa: CAWRWGGTEAFF
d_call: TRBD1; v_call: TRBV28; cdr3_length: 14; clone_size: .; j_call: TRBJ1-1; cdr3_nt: TGTGCCAGCAGACAAACAGGGGGCGTCACTGAAGCTTTCTTT; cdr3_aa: CASRQTGGVTEAFF
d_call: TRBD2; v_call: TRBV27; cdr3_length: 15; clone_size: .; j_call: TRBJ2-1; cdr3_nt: TGTGCCACCAGTTTCGGCGGGGGAACCTACAATGAGCAGTTCTTC; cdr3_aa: CATSFGGGTYNEQFF
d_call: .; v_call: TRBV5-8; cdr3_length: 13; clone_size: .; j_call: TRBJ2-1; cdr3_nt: TGTGCCAGCAGCTGGACTGCGGGGAATGAGCAGTTCTTC; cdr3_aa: CASSWTAGNEQFF
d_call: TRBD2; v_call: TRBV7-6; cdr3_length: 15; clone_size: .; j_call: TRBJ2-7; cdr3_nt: TGTGCCAGCAGCTTAGCGGGGCAGGGAGGGGACGAGCAGTACTTC; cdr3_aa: CASSLAGQGGDEQYF
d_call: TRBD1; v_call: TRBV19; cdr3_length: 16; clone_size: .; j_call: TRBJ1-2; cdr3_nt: TGTGCCAGTAGTACCCAGACAGGGGAAGAGGGGTATGGCTACACCTTC; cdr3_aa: CASSTQTGEEGYGYTF
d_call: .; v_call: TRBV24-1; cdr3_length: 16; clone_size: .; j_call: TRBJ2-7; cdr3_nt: TGTGCCACCAGTGACTCTCGGACTGGCCCTCCCGCTCAGCAGTACTTC; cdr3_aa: CATSDSRTGPPAQQYF
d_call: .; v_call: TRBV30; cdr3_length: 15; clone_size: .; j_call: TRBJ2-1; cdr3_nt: TGTGCCTGGGAGAGTGGCGGGACCCACCTCAATGAGCAGTTCTTC; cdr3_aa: CAWESGGTHLNEQFF
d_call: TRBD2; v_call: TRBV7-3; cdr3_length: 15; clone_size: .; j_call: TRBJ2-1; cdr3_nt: TGTGCCAGCAGCTTCAGACTAGCGGGATACAATGAGCAGTTCTTC; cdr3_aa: CASSFRLAGYNEQFF